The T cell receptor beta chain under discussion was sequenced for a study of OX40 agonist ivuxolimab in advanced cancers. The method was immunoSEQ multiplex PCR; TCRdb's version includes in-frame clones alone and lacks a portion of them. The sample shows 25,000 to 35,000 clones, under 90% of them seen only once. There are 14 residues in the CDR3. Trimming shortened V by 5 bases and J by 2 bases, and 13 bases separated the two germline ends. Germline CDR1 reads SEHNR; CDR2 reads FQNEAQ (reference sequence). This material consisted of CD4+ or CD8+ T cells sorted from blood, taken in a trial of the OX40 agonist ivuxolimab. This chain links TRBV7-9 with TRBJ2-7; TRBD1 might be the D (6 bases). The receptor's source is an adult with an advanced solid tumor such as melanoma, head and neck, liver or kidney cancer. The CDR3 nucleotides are TGTGCCAGCAGCACTCCGGGACAAACCTACGAGCAGTACTTC. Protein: CASSTPGQTYEQYF.